Below are 30 T cell receptor beta chains sequenced from a single sample in a study of Tregs in tolerant kidney transplant recipients. Sequencing was performed with immunoSEQ multiplex PCR; in TCRdb, only in-frame clones are kept and a portion is missing. Here the sample table reports 25,000 or so clones. The nonmyeloablative bone marrow transplants came from related graft donors, with transient mixed chimerism. The sample here was CD4+ T cells from blood (PBMCs), taken 6 months after the transplant. Receptors originate from a human patient who received a combined kidney and bone marrow transplant. The graft donor may be the source of some T cells.

A note on this clone: The read ends 3 residues shy of where the CDR3 ends; the end is completed using the germline J gene. V gene TRBV20-1 combines with J gene TRBJ1-1, with D possibly TRBD1 on 6 matching bases. The germline V and J ends were trimmed by 3 bases and 2 bases, with 13 bases remaining between them. The CDR3 contains 14 residues. The germline gives CDR1 DFQATT, CDR2 SNEGSKA (reference sequence). CDR3 DNA, as far as it was read: TGCAGTGCTAGCACCGGGACAATTAACACTGAA. It yields the protein CSASTGTINTE. The whole CDR3 is CSASTGTINTEAFF.

Regarding this clone: The CDR3 goes on 3 residues after the read ends, and that part is filled in from the germline J gene. The chain recombines TRBV19 with TRBJ2-1; D is possibly TRBD2 (7 bases). V was clipped by 3 bases and J by 1 base, with 13 bases between them. The CDR3 extends over 16 amino acids. Germline V CDR1 and CDR2: LNHDA, SQIVND (reference sequence). The part of the CDR3 DNA that was read is TGTGCCAGTAGTATGGATAGGGGGGGATCCTACAATGAG. Encoded protein: CASSMDRGGSYNE. The full CDR3 is CASSMDRGGSYNEQFF.

About this clone itself: The read ends 3 residues early relative to the CDR3; the germline J gene fills the gap. This sequence joins TRBV5-1 and TRBJ1-4; perhaps TRBD1 as D (5 bases). This CDR3 is 15 amino acids long. In germline, CDR1 is SGHRS, CDR2 YFSETQ. Trimming cost V 0 bases and J 3 bases, with 9 bases left between them. CDR3 amino acids: CASSLGGAANEKLFF. The sequenced CDR3 bases are TGCGCCAGCAGCTTGGGAGGGGCGGCTAATGAAAAA. Looking up the rest from reference TRBV5-1 and TRBJ1-4 gives the full variable domain: KAGVTQTPRYLIKTRGQQVTLSCSPISGHRSVSWYQQTPGQGLQFLFEYFSETQRNKGNFPGRFSGRQFSNSRSEMNVSTLELGDSALYLCASSLGGAANEKLFFGSGTQLSVL.

About this clone: Read coverage stops 3 residues before the CDR3 terminus; the germline J gene supplies the remainder. The chain uses TRBV2 and TRBJ1-2, with TRBD1 matching 7 bases. V was clipped by 6 bases and J by 4 bases; unmatched bases: 5. Germline CDR1 reads SNHLY; CDR2 reads FYNNEI. The CDR3 runs 13 residues. The CDR3 protein is CASRGRTGYGYTF. The part of the CDR3 DNA that was read is TGTGCCAGCAGGGGGCGGACAGGCTATGGC.

In the case of this clone: The read ends 3 residues early relative to the CDR3; the germline J gene fills the gap. V usage is TRBV10-3 and J usage is TRBJ1-6; possibly TRBD1 for D (6 bases). This CDR3 contains 13 residues. Germline CDR1 ENHRY, CDR2 SYGVKD. Trimming pared 10 bases from V and 7 bases from J, leaving 14 bases between. The DNA read from the CDR3 is TGTGCCACCAATGGACAGCCCAATTCACCC. This sequence encodes CATNGQPNSP. The entire CDR3 protein is CATNGQPNSPLHF.

Concerning this clone itself: Read coverage stops 3 residues before the CDR3 terminus; the germline J gene supplies the remainder. The rearrangement uses TRBV18 and TRBJ2-2; 8 nucleotides match TRBD1. V shed 3 bases and J 8 bases; nucleotides not matched to a gene: 5. In germline, CDR1 is KGHSH, CDR2 LQKENI. This CDR3 has 14 residues. CDR3 sequence: CASSPDRVEGELFF. The sequenced part of the CDR3 DNA is TGTGCCAGCTCACCGGACAGGGTCGAGGGGGAG. The full variable domain, in which reference TRBV18 and TRBJ2-2 provide the parts outside the CDR3, is NAGVMQNPRHLVRRRGQEARLRCSPMKGHSHVYWYRQLPEEGLKFMVYLQKENIIDESGMPKERFSAEFPKEGPSILRIQQVVRGDSAAYFCASSPDRVEGELFFGEGSRLTVL.

In the case of this clone: Read coverage stops 3 residues before the CDR3 terminus; the germline J gene supplies the remainder. This rearrangement joins TRBV11-2 to TRBJ2-1; TRBD1 or TRBD2 may be the D gene (5 bases each). The germline V and J ends were trimmed by 5 bases and 8 bases, with 19 bases remaining between them. The germline V gene has CDR1 SGHAT and CDR2 FQNNGV. The CDR3 has 15 amino acids. The DNA read from the CDR3 is TGTGCCAGCAGCCCTATGAGGGGCGAAATGGATGAG. Translating it yields CASSPMRGEMDE. The full CDR3 reads CASSPMRGEMDEQFF.

A note on this clone: The observed sequence ends 3 residues before the CDR3 terminus, with the missing tail filled in from the germline J gene. The chain joins TRBV6-1 to TRBJ1-4; D possibly corresponds to TRBD1 (6 bases). Per germline, CDR1 MNHNS and CDR2 SASEGT. Trimming stripped 2 bases from V and 5 bases from J, with 15 bases between. The CDR3 runs to 16 residues. The covered CDR3 bases are TGTGCCAGCAGTGAATCGGGAGGGGGGGGGAATGAAAAA. Translating gives CASSESGGGGNEK. The full-length CDR3 reads as CASSESGGGGNEKLFF.

As concerns this clone: The read gets to within 3 residues of the CDR3 end, and the germline J gene fills in the rest. J is TRBJ1-1 and V is TRBV7-9; 10 bases fit TRBD1. The germline V gene encodes CDR1 SEHNR and CDR2 FQNEAQ (reference sequence). J lost 2 bases, V lost 4 bases, and 4 bases had no gene match. The CDR3 contains 15 residues. The CDR3 protein is CASSSGTGVNTEAFF. Partial CDR3 DNA: TGTGCCAGCAGCTCCGGGACAGGGGTAAACACTGAA.

By frequency, this clone registers medium-sized. Read coverage stops 3 residues before the CDR3 terminus; the germline J gene supplies the remainder. This rearrangement joins TRBV2 to TRBJ2-5; 7 nucleotides agree with TRBD2. V trimming: 4 bases; J trimming: 5 bases; junction bases outside the gene matches: 1. The CDR3 consists of 12 residues. Germline V gene sequence: CDR1 SNHLY, CDR2 FYNNEI. CDR3 DNA, as far as it was read: TGTGCCAGCAGTGTGGGGGGGGAGACC. Its protein is CASSVGGET. The CDR3 in its entirety is CASSVGGETQYF.

As regards this clone: The CDR3 end falls 3 residues outside the read, so it is completed with the germline J gene. The V call is TRBV30, the J call TRBJ1-1; TRBD1 might be the D (5 bases). CDR1 and CDR2 (germline): GTSNPN, SVGIG (reference sequence). Trimming removed 3 bases at V and 3 bases at J, with 11 bases between. CDR3 length equals 13 residues. CDR3 sequence: CAWSATGDTEAFF. The sequenced CDR3 bases are TGTGCCTGGAGCGCTACGGGGGACACTGAA. The entire variable domain, with the rest obtained from reference TRBV30 and TRBJ1-1, is as follows: SQTIHQWPATLVQPVGSPLSLECTVEGTSNPNLYWYRQAAGRGLQLLFYSVGIGQISSEVPQNLSASRPQDRQFILSSKKLLLSDSGFYLCAWSATGDTEAFFGQGTRLTVV.

A word on this clone: The read finishes 3 residues shy of the CDR3 end, and the germline J gene is used to complete it. The chain combines TRBV19 with TRBJ2-1; a weak D match, TRBD1 (6 bases). CDR3 size: 17 residues. Trimming left V 6 bases short and J 0 bases short, with 18 bases between. Germline V gives CDR1 LNHDA, CDR2 SQIVND (reference sequence). CDR3 DNA (partial): TGTGCCAGTAGGGACAGCTTAACCATTAGCTCCTACAATGAG. Residues: CASRDSLTISSYNE. The complete CDR3 reads CASRDSLTISSYNEQFF.

Concerning this clone itself: The sequence runs out 3 residues before the end of the CDR3; the remainder is reconstructed from the germline J gene. V usage is TRBV20-1 and J usage is TRBJ2-7, with D tentatively TRBD1 (6 bases). Trimming left V 1 base short and J 4 bases short, with 17 bases between. CDR3 length: 15 amino acids. Germline V gives CDR1 DFQATT, CDR2 SNEGSKA (reference sequence). The CDR3 sequence: CSARARRGNEYEQYF. CDR3 DNA (partial): TGCAGTGCTAGAGCTCGCAGGGGAAATGAGTACGAG.

To note about this clone: The read ends 3 residues early relative to the CDR3; the germline J gene fills the gap. The J gene is TRBJ2-5, the V gene TRBV5-4, with 7 nucleotides matching TRBD2. The CDR3 sequence is 13 residues long. Per the germline V gene, CDR1 is SGHNT and CDR2 is YYREEE (reference sequence). The V and J ends lost 5 bases and 5 bases, in that order; junction bases with no gene match: 6. CDR3 bases read: TGTGCCAGCAGGGCAGCGGGGAGGGAGACC. Amino acid sequence: CASRAAGRET. From start to end, the CDR3 is CASRAAGRETQYF.

As to this clone: Sequencing ends 3 residues short of the CDR3 end; the germline J gene provides the rest. The chain is built from TRBV5-1 and TRBJ2-4; D ambiguous. CDR1 SGHRS and CDR2 YFSETQ come from the germline V gene. The CDR3 is 16 amino acids. Trimming shortened V by 0 bases and J by 0 bases, and 10 bases separated the two germline ends. The chain's CDR3 is CASSLGRVLAKNIQYF. Incomplete CDR3 DNA: TGCGCCAGCAGCTTGGGTAGGGTACTAGCCAAAAACATT.

This clone is deemed medium-sized by its frequency. The read is 3 residues too short to cover the CDR3 end, so that end is filled in from the germline J gene. Additional DNA sequences in this sample encode the identical CDR3. This chain joins TRBV7-9 and TRBJ2-4; no firm D call. This CDR3 is 14 amino acids long. CDR1 and CDR2 (germline): SEHNR, FQNEAQ (reference sequence). Between the trimmed V and J ends, which lost 1 base and 0 bases, there was a span of 4 bases. The CDR3 region is CASSLGLAKNIQYF. CDR3 DNA (partial): TGTGCCAGCAGCTTAGGGCTAGCCAAAAACATT.

Comment on this clone: The read ends 3 residues early relative to the CDR3; the germline J gene fills the gap. The rearrangement links TRBV5-1 to TRBJ2-3; TRBD2 agrees at 11 bases. The CDR3 has 16 amino acids. J gave up 7 bases and V 2 bases, and 9 bases lay outside the gene matches. CDR1 and CDR2 (germline): SGHRS, YFSETQ. The CDR3 region is CASSLDGTSGTHTQYF. CDR3 DNA (partial): TGCGCCAGCAGCTTAGACGGGACTAGCGGTACTCATACG. Combining the CDR3 with reference TRBV5-1 and TRBJ2-3 gives the whole variable domain KAGVTQTPRYLIKTRGQQVTLSCSPISGHRSVSWYQQTPGQGLQFLFEYFSETQRNKGNFPGRFSGRQFSNSRSEMNVSTLELGDSALYLCASSLDGTSGTHTQYFGPGTRLTVL.

With respect to this clone: Read sequence stops 3 residues before the CDR3 end, and the germline J gene provides the missing end. The chain employs TRBV4-1 and TRBJ1-4, with no clear D. Trimming left V 2 bases short and J 8 bases short, with 6 bases between. Germline V CDR1 and CDR2: MGHRA, YSYEKL. CDR3 length: 12 residues. CDR3 loop: CASSQQEEKLFF. CDR3 DNA (partial): TGCGCCAGCAGCCAACAGGAAGAAAAA.

Of note for this clone: A junction boundary mismatches the germline segment, possibly from a read error. The sequence runs out 3 residues before the end of the CDR3; the remainder is reconstructed from the germline J gene. The V gene is TRBV6-2 or TRBV6-3, the J gene TRBJ1-5; D is unclear. This CDR3 is built from 14 residues. In germline, CDR1 is MNHEY, CDR2 SVGEGT. The CDR3 bases that were read are TGTGCCGGCAGTTACTCGGCCGAGGGTCGGCCC. The encoded protein is CAGSYSAEGRP. The whole CDR3 reads CAGSYSAEGRPQHF.

About this clone itself: The CDR3 is cut off 3 residues early in the read; its end comes from the germline J gene. Other DNA sequences in this sample translate to the same CDR3. The V and J genes are TRBV20-1 and TRBJ1-1; D is undetermined. CDR1 is DFQATT and CDR2 is SNEGSKA in the germline V gene (reference sequence). The germline V and J ends were trimmed by 2 bases and 0 bases, with 4 bases remaining between them. The CDR3 spans 12 residues. The covered CDR3 bases are TGCAGTGCTAGACGGTTGAACACTGAA. Its protein is CSARRLNTE. Given in full, the CDR3 is CSARRLNTEAFF.

About this clone itself: The read finishes 3 residues shy of the CDR3 end, and the germline J gene is used to complete it. J is TRBJ2-1 and V is TRBV7-2; weak D call: TRBD2 (5 bases). The germline gives CDR1 SGHTA, CDR2 FQGNSA. Trimming shortened V by 3 bases and J by 4 bases, and 10 bases separated the two germline ends. The CDR3 sequence is 14 residues long. This CDR3 reads CASSFAGLYNEQFF. The covered CDR3 bases are TGTGCCAGCAGCTTCGCGGGCCTGTACAATGAG.

Concerning this clone: The sequenced fragment ends 3 residues before the CDR3 boundary, so the rest is inferred from the germline J gene. J is TRBJ1-5 and V is TRBV7-8, with 7 bases that match TRBD1. With V trimmed by 4 bases and J by 4 bases, 10 bases remained unmatched. There are 16 residues in the CDR3. Per the germline V gene, CDR1 is SGHVS and CDR2 is FQNEAQ. The CDR3 reads CASSSRDREYNQPQHF. CDR3 DNA (partial): TGTGCCAGCAGCTCCCGGGACAGAGAGTATAATCAGCCC. Full variable domain (rest looked up from reference TRBV7-8 and TRBJ1-5): GAGVSQSPRYKVAKRGQDVALRCDPISGHVSLFWYQQALGQGPEFLTYFQNEAQLDKSGLPSDRFFAERPEGSVSTLKIQRTQQEDSAVYLCASSSRDREYNQPQHFGDGTRLSIL.

Notes on this clone: The missing CDR3 end, 3 residues past where the read stops, is filled in from the germline J gene. V is TRBV10-1 and J is TRBJ2-5; 7 positions match TRBD2. Germline CDR1 reads WNHNN; CDR2 reads SYGVQD (reference sequence). Trimming cost V 4 bases and J 1 base; bases outside gene matches: 6. This CDR3 is built from 15 residues. Partial CDR3 DNA: TGCGCCAGCAGTGCGGCTAGCGGTCCCCAAGAGACC. Translation: CASSAASGPQET. The entire CDR3 is CASSAASGPQETQYF.

Note on this clone: Sequencing ends 3 residues short of the CDR3 end; the germline J gene provides the rest. This chain joins TRBV20-1 and TRBJ2-1, with TRBD2 matching over 9 bases. V lost 3 bases to trimming and J lost 6 bases; unmatched junction nucleotides: 6. The CDR3 consists of 14 residues. The germline gives CDR1 DFQATT, CDR2 SNEGSKA (reference sequence). Incomplete CDR3 DNA: TGCAGTGCTAGTAAGCTAGCGGGACTCAATGAG. This sequence encodes CSASKLAGLNE. The full CDR3 protein is CSASKLAGLNEQFF.

Points on this clone: Coverage ceases 3 residues before the CDR3 finishes, and the germline J gene fills in the end. This rearrangement joins TRBV19 to TRBJ2-1; TRBD2 matches 11 bases. Germline V gene lookup returns CDR1 LNHDA and CDR2 SQIVND (reference sequence). Germline trimming cut 3 bases from V and 8 bases from J; bases unmatched to any gene: 6. The CDR3 is 15 residues long. The CDR3 protein is CASSIPGLAVDEQFF. CDR3 bases read: TGTGCCAGTAGTATTCCGGGACTAGCGGTAGATGAG.

Points on this clone: The read ends 3 residues early relative to the CDR3; the germline J gene fills the gap. This chain joins TRBV5-1 and TRBJ2-2; D may be TRBD1 (6 bases). Trimming stripped 4 bases from V and 1 base from J, with 8 bases between. CDR1 and CDR2 (germline): SGHRS, YFSETQ. The length of the CDR3 is 14 residues. The part of the CDR3 DNA that was read is TGCGCCAGCAGCGAACAGGGGAACACCGGGGAG. It is translated as CASSEQGNTGE. The CDR3 reads in full as CASSEQGNTGELFF.

Turning to this clone: The CDR3 end falls 3 residues outside the read, so it is completed with the germline J gene. This rearrangement joins TRBV5-1 to TRBJ2-1; 10 bases fit TRBD1. After removal of 4 bases from V and 9 bases from J, the junction contained 13 bases not matched to a gene. Per the germline V gene, CDR1 is SGHRS and CDR2 is YFSETQ. The CDR3 is 16 amino acids. This CDR3 is CASSTTGDRGSIEQFF. Partial CDR3 DNA: TGCGCCAGCAGCACCACAGGGGACAGGGGTTCTATTGAG. Looking up the rest from reference TRBV5-1 and TRBJ2-1 gives the full variable domain: KAGVTQTPRYLIKTRGQQVTLSCSPISGHRSVSWYQQTPGQGLQFLFEYFSETQRNKGNFPGRFSGRQFSNSRSEMNVSTLELGDSALYLCASSTTGDRGSIEQFFGPGTRLTVL.

With respect to this clone: The read ends 3 residues shy of where the CDR3 ends; the end is completed using the germline J gene. The chain uses TRBV6-2 or TRBV6-3 and TRBJ1-5, with 7 nucleotides matching TRBD1. After removal of 5 bases from V and 5 bases from J, the junction contained 3 bases not matched to a gene. CDR1 and CDR2 (germline): MNHEY, SVGEGT. The CDR3 runs to 13 residues. The CDR3 loop reads CASSIQGYQPQHF. The sequenced part of the CDR3 DNA is TGTGCCAGCAGTATACAGGGGTATCAGCCC.

This clone is called large based on its frequency. The CDR3 extends 3 residues past the end of the read, so its final part is completed from the germline J gene. This rearrangement joins TRBV7-9 to TRBJ2-7; 9 nucleotides match TRBD1. Germline CDR1 SEHNR, CDR2 FQNEAQ (reference sequence). The CDR3 spans 15 residues. Unmatched junction bases numbered 10, after V lost 4 bases and J lost 6 bases. The CDR3: CASSSPGQGLLEQYF. Incomplete CDR3 DNA: TGTGCCAGCAGCTCTCCGGGACAGGGACTCCTCGAG.

Comments on this clone: The read is 3 residues too short to cover the CDR3 end, so that end is filled in from the germline J gene. The chain links TRBV20-1 to TRBJ2-3; 7 bases match TRBD2. The J segment lost 4 bases and the V segment lost 1 base, leaving 2 bases of the junction unmatched. The germline CDR1 and CDR2 sequences are DFQATT and SNEGSKA (reference sequence). This CDR3 is built from 13 residues. The CDR3 reads CSARVGGADTQYF. The CDR3 DNA, read in part, is TGCAGTGCTAGAGTGGGGGGGGCAGATACG.